The 2 T cell receptor beta chains listed next were all sequenced from one sample in a study of blood T cell repertoires in COVID-19. Sequenced by immunoSEQ multiplex PCR; TCRdb stores in-frame clones only, minus some. The table has tens of thousands of clones, over 85% seen once. Sequencing was performed on peripheral blood. The receptors originated from a male donor with active COVID-19.

The V call is TRBV6-1, the J call TRBJ2-3; tentatively, D is TRBD1 (5 bases). This CDR3 has 13 amino acids. Trimming left V 2 bases short and J 7 bases short, with 10 bases between. Germline V gives CDR1 MNHNS, CDR2 SASEGT. The CDR3 coding sequence is TGTGCCAGCAGTGAATGGCCAGGGAATACGCAGTATTTT. Translating it yields CASSEWPGNTQYF.

V and J are TRBV5-1 and TRBJ1-2; TRBD1 might be the D (5 bases). CDR1 and CDR2 (germline): SGHRS, YFSETQ. The V end lost 4 bases, the J end lost 4 bases, and 14 bases lay between the germline ends. CDR3 length: 14 residues. The CDR3 coding sequence is TGCGCCAGCAGCAAAGGCCAGGGCGTCTATGGCTACACCTTC. Its translation: CASSKGQGVYGYTF.